This T cell receptor (beta chain) derives from a study of PD-1 blockade in mismatch repair-deficient tumors (dated by TCRdb to about 2017). Looking at the study overall: Between September 2013 and late 2016, the trial enrolled roughly 80 consecutive patients with some twelve types of mismatch repair-deficient cancer, all of whom had received prior treatment and were progressing. Tumor-associated T cell clones were tracked in the peripheral blood of patients responding to PD-1 blockade by deep sequencing of TCR CDR3 regions. Overall results and qualifications from the work: Rapid expansion after pembrolizumab followed by contraction, generally before radiologic responses, was shown by tumor-resident clones, which were often undetectable in blood before treatment.

The library was obtained by the immunoSEQ multiplex PCR assay. The clones in this table, taken by TCRdb from immuneACCESS, are in-frame only. Not every clone is retained; where verified, under half of the shortfall comes from an unresolved V gene, and the cause of the rest is unknown. The sample contains more than 50,000 clones, roughly 88% of them found a single time. The ten biggest clones cover approximately 15% of the sample. Relative to germline, V is 0 bases shorter and J is 9 bases shorter, with 9 bases between their ends. CDR3 length: 12 amino acids, cysteine to phenylalanine. CDR3 DNA only is kept here, 36 bases in frame from base 1. From a lookup of the germline V gene (reference sequence), CDR1 and CDR2 are PRHDT and FYEKMQ. Concerning this clone: Its antigen is not yet known. No much larger clone exists at a distance of one base, and base qualities are not known.

Mismatch repair deficiency in every enrolled patient was established by polymerase chain reaction or immunohistochemistry. A few patients who responded to pembrolizumab therapy underwent TCR sequencing. In the phase II trial, pembrolizumab PD-1 blockade was tested prospectively in advanced mismatch repair-deficient cancers, no matter which tissue of origin the cancers came from. Peripheral blood T cell samples were serially collected before and at multiple times after PD-1 blockade was started. The timing of each blood sample was reported as weeks after the first dose of pembrolizumab. The rearranged chain carries TRBV13 and TRBJ2-7, with no confidently assigned D gene. This receptor was taken from an adult with mismatch repair-deficient cancer. This material consisted of peripheral blood, taken 52 weeks after starting pembrolizumab. CDR3 region: CASSLGPAMQYF. The DNA sequence follows: TGTGCCAGCAGCTTAGGTCCGGCGATGCAGTACTTC.